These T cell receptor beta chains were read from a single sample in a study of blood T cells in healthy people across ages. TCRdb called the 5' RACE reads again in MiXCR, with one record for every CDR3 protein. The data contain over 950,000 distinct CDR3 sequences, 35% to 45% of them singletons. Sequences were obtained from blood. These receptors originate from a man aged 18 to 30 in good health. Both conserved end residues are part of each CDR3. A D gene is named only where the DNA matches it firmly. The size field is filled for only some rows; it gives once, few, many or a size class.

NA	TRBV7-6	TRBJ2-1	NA	TGTGCCAGCAGCTTAGTTTCCCGACAGGCCTTTAGCGTCAATGAGCAGTTCTTC	CASSLVSRQAFSVNEQFF
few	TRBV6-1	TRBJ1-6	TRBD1	TGTGCCAGCAGTGAGCACAGGGGGGGTTCACCCCTCCACTTT	CASSEHRGGSPLHF
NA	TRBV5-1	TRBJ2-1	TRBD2	TGCGCCAGCAGCCTGGGACTAGCGGGGGGGAACTCCTACAATGAGCAGTTCTTC	CASSLGLAGGNSYNEQFF
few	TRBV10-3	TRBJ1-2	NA	TGTGCCATCAGTTACTCGGGGGGCGCAGCCCGAGGGTTCTATGGCTACACCTTC	CAISYSGGAARGFYGYTF
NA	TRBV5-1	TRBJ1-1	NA	TGCGCCAGCAGCCACCCGGGCCTGGGGACTGAAGCTTTCTTT	CASSHPGLGTEAFF
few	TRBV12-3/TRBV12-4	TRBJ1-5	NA	TGTGCCAGCAGTCCAAACTTTGGACTGCCCCAGCATTTT	CASSPNFGLPQHF
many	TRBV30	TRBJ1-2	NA	TGTGCCTGGGGAGTTGGCTATGGCTACACCTTC	CAWGVGYGYTF
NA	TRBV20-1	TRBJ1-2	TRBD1	TGCAGTGCCGGTGCGGGACAGGGCGTCCATGGCTACACCTTC	CSAGAGQGVHGYTF
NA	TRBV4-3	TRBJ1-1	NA	TGCGCCAGCAGCCCCGGTTCACCCATGAACACTGAGGCTTTCTTT	CASSPGSPMNTEAFF
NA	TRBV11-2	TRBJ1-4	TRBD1	TGTGCCAGCAGCCAGGGAGAGACAGGGCGAGGTGAAAAACTGTTTTTT	CASSQGETGRGEKLFF
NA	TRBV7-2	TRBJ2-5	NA	TGTGCCAGCAGCTTAAGGATAGGGGCAGAATCCTACGAGACCCAGTACTTC	CASSLRIGAESYETQYF
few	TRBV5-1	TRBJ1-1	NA	TGCGCCAGCAGCTCGGAAATCCCTCGGGCCACTGAAGCTTTCTTT	CASSSEIPRATEAFF
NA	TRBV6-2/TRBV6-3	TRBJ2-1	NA	TGTGCCAGTGGACGAGCGGCTGAGCAGTTCTTC	CASGRAAEQFF
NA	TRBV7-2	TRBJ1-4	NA	TGTGCTAGCAGCTTAAAAGGGGGGGGGAATGAAAAACTGTTTTTC	CASSLKGGGNEKLFF
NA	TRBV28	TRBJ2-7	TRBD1	TGTGCCGGCAGTTCTACAGGGGACTACGAGCAGTACTTC	CAGSSTGDYEQYF
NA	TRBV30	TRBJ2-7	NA	TGTGCCTGGAGTACCCCGGGCTGGGACGAGCAGTACTTC	CAWSTPGWDEQYF
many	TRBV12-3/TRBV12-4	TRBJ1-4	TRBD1	TGTGCCAGCAGTCGGGACAGCCTTAATGAAAAACTGTTTTTT	CASSRDSLNEKLFF
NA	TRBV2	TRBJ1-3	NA	TGTGCCAGCTTTGGGGGGTCTGGAAACACCATATATTTT	CASFGGSGNTIYF
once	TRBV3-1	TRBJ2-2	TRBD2	TGTGCCAGCAGCCAGAGCGGGGGTGCCGGGGAGCTGTTTTTT	CASSQSGGAGELFF
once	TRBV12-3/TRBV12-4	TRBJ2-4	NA	TGTGCCAGCAGCTTCCCTACCGTAGGAGGACCAAGAGACAATGAGCAGTACTTC	CASSFPTVGGPRDNEQYF
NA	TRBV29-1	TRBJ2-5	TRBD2	TGCAGCGTTGAATCTGGGGACTACAATGAGCAGTACTTC	CSVESGDYNEQYF
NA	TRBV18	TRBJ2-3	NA	TGTGCCAGCTCACCGTCCTCCCGAGGTCTCAGCACAGATACGCAGTATTTT	CASSPSSRGLSTDTQYF
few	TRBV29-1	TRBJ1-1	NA	TGCAGCGTTGAAAATGGGGGGGTTCGCACTGAAGCTTTCTTT	CSVENGGVRTEAFF
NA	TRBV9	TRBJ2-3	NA	TGTGCCAGCAGCGTAGGAGGGGTCCGTAGCACAGATACGCAGTATTTT	CASSVGGVRSTDTQYF
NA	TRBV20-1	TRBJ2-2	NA	TGCAGTGCTAGAGAGACGGCGGGGATTAACACCGGGGAGCTGTTTTTT	CSARETAGINTGELFF
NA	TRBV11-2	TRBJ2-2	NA	TGTGCCAGCAGCCTATTCTACACCGGGGAGCTGTTTTTT	CASSLFYTGELFF
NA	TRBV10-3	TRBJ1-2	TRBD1	TGTGCCATCAGTGAAAGACAGGGGGGAGGTAATAACTATGGCTACACCTTC	CAISERQGGGNNYGYTF
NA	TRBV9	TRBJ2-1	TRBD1	TGTGCCAGCAGCGTAGGACAGGGCAATTTGAATGAGCAGTTCTTC	CASSVGQGNLNEQFF